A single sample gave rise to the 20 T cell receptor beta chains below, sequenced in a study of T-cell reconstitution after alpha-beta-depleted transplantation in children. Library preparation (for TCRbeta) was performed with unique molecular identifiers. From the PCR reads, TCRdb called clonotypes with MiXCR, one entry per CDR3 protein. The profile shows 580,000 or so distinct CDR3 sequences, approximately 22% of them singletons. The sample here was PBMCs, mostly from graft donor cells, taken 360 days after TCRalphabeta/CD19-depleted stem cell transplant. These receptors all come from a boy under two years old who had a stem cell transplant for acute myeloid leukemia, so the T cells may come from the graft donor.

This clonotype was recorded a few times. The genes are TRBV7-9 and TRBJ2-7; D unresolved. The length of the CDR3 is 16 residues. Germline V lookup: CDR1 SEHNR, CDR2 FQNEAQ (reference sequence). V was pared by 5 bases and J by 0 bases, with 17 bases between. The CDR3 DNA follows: TGTGCCAGCAGCCAAATTATCCCCGACTTCTCCTACGAGCAGTACTTC. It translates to CASSQIIPDFSYEQYF.

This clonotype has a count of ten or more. CDR3: CASSPGQRNGYTF. The CDR3 DNA is TGCGCCAGCAGCCCGGGACAGCGCAATGGCTACACCTTC. The chain couples TRBV5-1 to TRBJ1-2, with TRBD1 matching over 7 bases. Per germline, CDR1 SGHRS and CDR2 YFSETQ. This CDR3 has 13 residues. With 4 bases clipped from V and 6 bases from J, the junction kept 6 bases outside the gene matches. Supplemented by reference TRBV5-1 and TRBJ1-2, the full variable domain reads KAGVTQTPRYLIKTRGQQVTLSCSPISGHRSVSWYQQTPGQGLQFLFEYFSETQRNKGNFPGRFSGRQFSNSRSEMNVSTLELGDSALYLCASSPGQRNGYTFGSGTRLTVV.

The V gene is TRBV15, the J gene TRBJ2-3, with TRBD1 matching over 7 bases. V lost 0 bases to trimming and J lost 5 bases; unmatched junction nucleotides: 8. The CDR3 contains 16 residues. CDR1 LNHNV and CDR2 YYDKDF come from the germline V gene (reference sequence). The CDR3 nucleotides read TGTGCCACCAGCAGAGACCAGGGGGTAGGGATAGATACGCAGTATTTT. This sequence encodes CATSRDQGVGIDTQYF.

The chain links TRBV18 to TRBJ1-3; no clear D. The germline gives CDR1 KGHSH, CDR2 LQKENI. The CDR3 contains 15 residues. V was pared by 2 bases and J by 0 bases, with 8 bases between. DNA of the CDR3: TGTGCCAGCTCACCATGGACGGGCTCTGGAAACACCATATATTTT. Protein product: CASSPWTGSGNTIYF.

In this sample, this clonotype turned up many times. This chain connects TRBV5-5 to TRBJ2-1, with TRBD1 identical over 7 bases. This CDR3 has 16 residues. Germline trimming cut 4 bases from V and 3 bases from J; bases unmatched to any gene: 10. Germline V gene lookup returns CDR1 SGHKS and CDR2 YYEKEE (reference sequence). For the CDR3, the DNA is TGTGCCAGCAGCCCCGGACCAGGGACAGACTACAATGAGCAGTTCTTC. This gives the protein CASSPGPGTDYNEQFF.

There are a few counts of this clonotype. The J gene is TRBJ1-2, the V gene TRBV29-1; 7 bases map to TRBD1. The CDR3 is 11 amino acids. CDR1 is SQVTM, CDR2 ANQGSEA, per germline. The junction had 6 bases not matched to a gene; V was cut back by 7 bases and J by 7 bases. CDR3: CSGRTGTGYTF. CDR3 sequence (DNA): TGCAGCGGCAGGACAGGCACTGGCTACACCTTC.

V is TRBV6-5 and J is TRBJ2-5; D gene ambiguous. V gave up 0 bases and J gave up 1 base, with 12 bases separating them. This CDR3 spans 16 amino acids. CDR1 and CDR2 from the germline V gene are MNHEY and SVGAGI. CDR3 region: CASSYSSLSFQETQYF. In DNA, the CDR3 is TGTGCCAGCAGTTACTCATCACTCAGTTTCCAAGAGACCCAGTACTTC.

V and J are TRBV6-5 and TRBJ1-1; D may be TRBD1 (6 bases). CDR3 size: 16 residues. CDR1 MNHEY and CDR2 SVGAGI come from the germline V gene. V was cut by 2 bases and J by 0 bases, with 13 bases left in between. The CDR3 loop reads CASSYDGGAVNTEAFF. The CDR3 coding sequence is TGTGCCAGCAGTTACGATGGGGGGGCCGTGAACACTGAAGCTTTCTTT.

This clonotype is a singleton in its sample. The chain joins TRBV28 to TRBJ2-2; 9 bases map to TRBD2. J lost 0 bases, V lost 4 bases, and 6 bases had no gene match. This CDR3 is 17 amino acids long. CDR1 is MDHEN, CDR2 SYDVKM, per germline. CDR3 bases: TGTGCCAGCAGTTGGGGGACTAGCCTTTCGAACACCGGGGAGCTGTTTTTT. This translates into CASSWGTSLSNTGELFF.

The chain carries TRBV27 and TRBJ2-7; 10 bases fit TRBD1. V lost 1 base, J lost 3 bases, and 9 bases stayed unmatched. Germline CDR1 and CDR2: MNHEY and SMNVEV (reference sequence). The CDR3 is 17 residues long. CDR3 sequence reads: CASSLYATGGPNYEQYF. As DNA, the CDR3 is TGTGCCAGCAGTTTATATGCGACAGGGGGCCCAAACTACGAGCAGTACTTC.

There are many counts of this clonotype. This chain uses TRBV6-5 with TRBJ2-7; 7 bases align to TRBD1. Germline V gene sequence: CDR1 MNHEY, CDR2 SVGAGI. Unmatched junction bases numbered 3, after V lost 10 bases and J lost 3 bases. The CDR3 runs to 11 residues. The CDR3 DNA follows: TGTGCCACACACAGGGGCTACGAGCAGTACTTC. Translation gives CATHRGYEQYF.

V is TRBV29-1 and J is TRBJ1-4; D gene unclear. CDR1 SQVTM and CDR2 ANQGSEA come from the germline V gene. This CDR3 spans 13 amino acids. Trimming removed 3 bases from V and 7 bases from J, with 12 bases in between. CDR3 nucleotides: TGCAGCGTTGAGCGGGGAGGAGGTGAAAAACTGTTTTTT. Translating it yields CSVERGGGEKLFF.

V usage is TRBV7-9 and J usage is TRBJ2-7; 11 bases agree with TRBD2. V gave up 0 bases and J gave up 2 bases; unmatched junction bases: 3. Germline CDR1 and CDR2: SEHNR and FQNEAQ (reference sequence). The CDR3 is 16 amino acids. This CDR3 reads CASSLALAGAPYEQYF. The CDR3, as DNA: TGTGCCAGCAGCTTAGCACTAGCGGGGGCCCCCTACGAGCAGTACTTC. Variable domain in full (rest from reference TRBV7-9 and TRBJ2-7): DTGVSQNPRHKITKRGQNVTFRCDPISEHNRLYWYRQTLGQGPEFLTYFQNEAQLEKSRLLSDRFSAERPKGSFSTLEIQRTEQGDSAMYLCASSLALAGAPYEQYFGPGTRLTVT.

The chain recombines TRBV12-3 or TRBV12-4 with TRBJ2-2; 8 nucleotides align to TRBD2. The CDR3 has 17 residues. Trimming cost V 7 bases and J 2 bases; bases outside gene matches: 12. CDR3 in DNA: TGTGCCAGCAACAACCGGGAGGGAAAGAGTAACACCGGGGAGCTGTTTTTT. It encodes CASNNREGKSNTGELFF.

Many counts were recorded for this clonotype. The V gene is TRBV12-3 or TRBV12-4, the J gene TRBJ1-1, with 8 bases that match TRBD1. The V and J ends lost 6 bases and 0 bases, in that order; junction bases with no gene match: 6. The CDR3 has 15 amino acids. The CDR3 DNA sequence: TGTGCCAGCAGCGATCGGACAGGGCTGAACACTGAAGCTTTCTTT. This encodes CASSDRTGLNTEAFF.

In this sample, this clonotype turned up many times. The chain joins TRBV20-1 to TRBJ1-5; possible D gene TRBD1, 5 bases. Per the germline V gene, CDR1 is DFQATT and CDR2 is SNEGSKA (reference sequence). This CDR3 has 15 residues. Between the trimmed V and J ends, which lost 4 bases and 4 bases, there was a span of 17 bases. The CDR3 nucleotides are TGCAGTGCTACCGCCGGGACGGGGTTGAATCAGCCCCAGCATTTT. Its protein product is CSATAGTGLNQPQHF.

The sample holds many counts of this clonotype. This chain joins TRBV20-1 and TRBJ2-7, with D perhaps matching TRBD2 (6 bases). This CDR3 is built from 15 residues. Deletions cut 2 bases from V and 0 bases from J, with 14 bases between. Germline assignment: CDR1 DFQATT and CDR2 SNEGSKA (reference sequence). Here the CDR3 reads CSARSLGDSSYEQYV. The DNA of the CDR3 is TGCAGTGCTAGATCTCTGGGGGACTCCTCCTACGAGCAGTACGTC.

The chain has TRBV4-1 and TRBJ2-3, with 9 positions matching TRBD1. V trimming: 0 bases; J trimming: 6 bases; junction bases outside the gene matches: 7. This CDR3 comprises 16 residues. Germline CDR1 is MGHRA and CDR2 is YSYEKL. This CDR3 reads CASSQDQDRGTDTQYF. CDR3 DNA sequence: TGCGCCAGCAGCCAAGATCAGGACAGGGGTACGGATACGCAGTATTTT.

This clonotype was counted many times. CDR3 in amino acids: CASSLSWTDNEKLFF. The CDR3, as DNA: TGCGCCAGCAGCTTGAGTTGGACAGACAATGAAAAACTGTTTTTT. This chain joins TRBV5-1 and TRBJ1-4, with a possible D match to TRBD1 (6 bases). V shed 1 base and J shed 5 bases, with 12 bases lying between them. From germline, CDR1 is SGHRS and CDR2 YFSETQ. The CDR3 is 15 residues long. Combining the CDR3 with reference TRBV5-1 and TRBJ1-4 gives the whole variable domain KAGVTQTPRYLIKTRGQQVTLSCSPISGHRSVSWYQQTPGQGLQFLFEYFSETQRNKGNFPGRFSGRQFSNSRSEMNVSTLELGDSALYLCASSLSWTDNEKLFFGSGTQLSVL.

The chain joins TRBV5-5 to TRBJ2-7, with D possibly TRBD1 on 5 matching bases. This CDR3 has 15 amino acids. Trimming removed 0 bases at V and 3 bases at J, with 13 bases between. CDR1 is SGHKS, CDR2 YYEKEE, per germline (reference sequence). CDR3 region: CASSLEGRGGYEQYV. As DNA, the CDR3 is TGTGCCAGCAGCTTGGAAGGTAGGGGTGGCTACGAGCAGTACGTC.